Listed here are 15 T cell receptor beta chains from one sample, sequenced in a study of blood T cell repertoires in COVID-19. Using immunoSEQ multiplex PCR, the repertoire was profiled, and TCRdb retains in-frame clones only, with some absent. The sample lists about 480,000 clones, 88% occurring once. The sequenced sample consisted of PBMCs or T cells enriched from blood (not recorded which). These receptors were collected from a woman aged 40 to 50 who had recovered from COVID-19.

The genes are TRBV29-1 and TRBJ2-3; D not certain. Germline V gene sequence: CDR1 SQVTM, CDR2 ANQGSEA. Deletions cut 8 bases from V and 0 bases from J, with 18 bases between. The CDR3 length is 15 residues. The CDR3 is CSTSGGATSTDTQYF. CDR3 sequence (DNA): TGCAGCACCTCTGGCGGAGCGACTAGCACAGATACGCAGTATTTT.

The V call is TRBV29-1, the J call TRBJ2-4, with D tentatively TRBD2 (5 bases). Germline values: CDR1 SQVTM, CDR2 ANQGSEA. The CDR3 is made up of 14 amino acids. With 3 bases removed from V and 4 bases from J, the gap between germline ends came to 13 bases. The CDR3: CSVEVGSGKNIQYF. CDR3 sequence (DNA): TGCAGCGTTGAGGTGGGCTCGGGGAAAAACATTCAGTACTTC.

The chain recombines TRBV27 with TRBJ2-1; 8 bases are shared with TRBD2. Germline values: CDR1 MNHEY, CDR2 SMNVEV (reference sequence). There are 16 residues in the CDR3. The V gene end was trimmed by 5 bases and the J gene end by 0 bases; junction bases not matched to a gene: 6. The DNA of the CDR3 is TGTGCCAGCAGTCCCTCCGGGACTAGCTCCTACAATGAGCAGTTCTTC. It encodes CASSPSGTSSYNEQFF.

As DNA, the CDR3 is TGTGCCAGCAGTCCAGATTATGCCTACGAGCAGTACTTC. Translation: CASSPDYAYEQYF. The chain combines TRBV2 with TRBJ2-7, with D hard to call. The CDR3 is 13 residues long. With 5 bases removed from V and 2 bases from J, the gap between germline ends came to 10 bases. Germline loops: CDR1 SNHLY, CDR2 FYNNEI.

The genes are TRBV4-1 and TRBJ1-4, with TRBD1 as a possible D gene (5 bases). Germline V gene sequence: CDR1 MGHRA, CDR2 YSYEKL. The V end was cut by 6 bases, the J end by 5 bases, with 10 bases between. This CDR3 spans 13 amino acids. CDR3 protein: CASSSRQNEKLFF. The CDR3 DNA follows: TGCGCCAGCAGTTCACGACAGAATGAAAAACTGTTTTTT.

V usage is TRBV10-2 and J usage is TRBJ2-4; unclear D gene. Germline CDR1 reads WSHSY; CDR2 reads SAAADI. The CDR3 has 15 residues. The germline V and J ends were trimmed by 0 bases and 0 bases, with 6 bases remaining between them. The CDR3 protein is CASSESPGAKNIQYF. The CDR3 nucleotides are TGCGCCAGCAGTGAGTCGCCAGGAGCCAAAAACATTCAGTACTTC.

This clone was counted a single time. CDR3 in amino acids: CASSIEGRFYGYTF. The CDR3, as DNA: TGTGCCAGTAGTATAGAGGGCAGATTCTATGGCTACACCTTC. The chain carries TRBV19 and TRBJ1-2; D is unresolved. The CDR3 loop spans 14 amino acids. Per germline, CDR1 LNHDA and CDR2 SQIVND (reference sequence). V lost 0 bases and J 4 bases, leaving 9 bases between the germline ends.

V usage is TRBV9 and J usage is TRBJ1-3; TRBD1 matches 9 bases. Germline V CDR1 and CDR2: SGDLS, YYNGEE. V lost 4 bases and J lost 3; bases outside the gene matches: 11. The CDR3 length is 17 residues. Written as DNA, the CDR3 is TGTGCCAGCAGCCCCCATGAGGGACAGGGATTTGGAAACACCATATATTTT. Translating gives CASSPHEGQGFGNTIYF.

The rearrangement links TRBV6-8 to TRBJ2-1; 12 bases fit TRBD2. CDR3 length: 19 residues. Germline V gives CDR1 MNHGY, CDR2 SAAAGT. With 0 bases clipped from V and 8 bases from J, the junction kept 14 bases outside the gene matches. The CDR3 DNA sequence: TGTGCCAGCAGTTACTCCAGGGACGCTAGCGGGAGGGCGAAGTATGAGCAGTTCTTC. Amino acids: CASSYSRDASGRAKYEQFF.

The rearrangement links TRBV7-2 to TRBJ1-2, with D possibly being TRBD1 (6 bases). The CDR3 has 14 residues. Germline CDR1 and CDR2: SGHTA and FQGNSA. V was clipped by 1 base and J by 6 bases, with 12 bases between them. CDR3 residues: CASSLVQGMDGYTF. The CDR3 region has the DNA TGTGCCAGCAGCTTAGTCCAGGGGATGGATGGCTACACCTTC.

The genes are TRBV18 and TRBJ2-1, with a tentative D call TRBD1 (6 bases). CDR1 is KGHSH and CDR2 is LQKENI in the germline V gene. V was trimmed by 6 bases and J by 4 bases, leaving 19 bases between them. CDR3 length: 16 amino acids. The CDR3 region has the DNA TGTGCCAGCTCTCCGGAGACAGGAGTCTATTACAATGAGCAGTTCTTC. It specifies CASSPETGVYYNEQFF.

This clone has more than one count but fewer than ten. The chain recombines TRBV4-3 with TRBJ2-1; TRBD2 matches at 9 bases. The germline V gene has CDR1 LGHNA and CDR2 YSLEER. The ends lost 1 base at V and 7 bases at J; junction bases unmatched: 8. This CDR3 is 16 amino acids long. The CDR3 nucleotides read TGCGCCAGCAGCCAAGGTTTTAGCGGGAGAGTAAATGAGCAGTTCTTC. Amino acids: CASSQGFSGRVNEQFF.

The V call is TRBV24-1, the J call TRBJ1-1, with 7 bases identical to TRBD1. Per germline, CDR1 KGHDR and CDR2 SFDVKD. The CDR3 runs 15 residues. Trimming cost V 4 bases and J 2 bases; bases outside gene matches: 6. CDR3 loop: CATSDSGQINTEAFF. In nucleotides, the CDR3 is TGTGCCACCAGTGACTCGGGACAGATAAACACTGAAGCTTTCTTT.

This clone came up once. The chain carries TRBV21-1 and TRBJ1-5. TRBV21-1 corresponds to a pseudogene. The CDR3 spans 15 residues. CDR3 nucleotides: TGTGCCAGCAGCAAATTCGAGGCAGTTAATCAGCCCCAGCATTTT. Translation gives CASSKFEAVNQPQHF.

The V gene is TRBV19, the J gene TRBJ2-5; D unclear. Germline lookup yields CDR1 LNHDA and CDR2 SQIVND (reference sequence). The CDR3 has 14 amino acids. V was pared by 3 bases and J by 1 base, with 9 bases between. The CDR3 reads CASSIYPGQETQYF. The CDR3 DNA reads as TGTGCCAGTAGTATTTATCCAGGCCAAGAGACCCAGTACTTC.